These 9 T cell receptor beta chains were sequenced from one sample in a study of blood T cell repertoires in COVID-19. Assay: immunoSEQ multiplex PCR; the TCRdb copy retains only in-frame clones and omits some. The sample carries over 85,000 clones, over 65% recorded once. Material for sequencing was peripheral blood. Every receptor here comes from a human donor in a cohort sampled during active COVID-19.

This chain links TRBV2 with TRBJ1-4; D ambiguous. V was clipped by 10 bases and J by 4 bases, with 13 bases between them. Germline V gene data show CDR1 as SNHLY and CDR2 as FYNNEI. This CDR3 is 13 amino acids long. The CDR3 spells CATAGLGNEKLFF. CDR3 in DNA: TGTGCCACCGCAGGCTTGGGTAATGAAAAACTGTTTTTT.

CDR3: CASSYGTDNSPLHF. The CDR3 bases are TGTGCCAGCAGTTACGGGACAGATAATTCACCCCTCCACTTT. V and J are TRBV6-5 and TRBJ1-6, with TRBD1 matching over 7 bases. The CDR3 has 14 residues. Germline V lookup: CDR1 MNHEY, CDR2 SVGAGI. The junction had 0 bases not matched to a gene; V was cut back by 2 bases and J by 5 bases.

The V call is TRBV20-1, the J call TRBJ2-3; TRBD2 aligns across 7 bases. The CDR3 loop spans 14 amino acids. With V trimmed by 3 bases and J by 2 bases, 5 bases remained unmatched. CDR1 is DFQATT, CDR2 SNEGSKA, per germline (reference sequence). CDR3: CSASTGLFTDTQYF. The CDR3 DNA is TGCAGTGCTAGTACGGGACTATTCACAGATACGCAGTATTTT.

The genes are TRBV19 and TRBJ1-5; TRBD1 aligns across 7 bases. CDR1 and CDR2 (germline): LNHDA, SQIVND (reference sequence). The V gene end was trimmed by 7 bases and the J gene end by 4 bases; junction bases not matched to a gene: 7. CDR3 length: 14 amino acids. In DNA form, the CDR3 reads TGTGCCAGTACTGCGACAGGGCTTAATCAGCCCCAGCATTTT. This translates into CASTATGLNQPQHF.

The CDR3 here is CASSVGGTGAVYYGYTF. The CDR3 coding sequence is TGTGCCAGCAGCGTAGGCGGGACAGGGGCTGTTTACTATGGCTACACCTTC. This rearrangement joins TRBV9 to TRBJ1-2; 10 positions agree with TRBD1. This CDR3 is built from 17 residues. J was trimmed by 3 bases and V by 0 bases; bases with no gene match: 8. Per the germline V gene, CDR1 is SGDLS and CDR2 is YYNGEE.

This clone was counted only a few times. The chain is built from TRBV6-6 and TRBJ1-5; D gene unclear. The CDR3 covers 12 residues. V was trimmed by 0 bases and J by 9 bases, leaving 6 bases between them. The germline V gene encodes CDR1 MNHNY and CDR2 SVGAGI (reference sequence). Here the CDR3 DNA reads TGTGCCAGCAGTTACTCAGGAGGGCCCCAGCATTTT. Translating it yields CASSYSGGPQHF.

This clone was detected only a few times. The CDR3 coding sequence is TGCGCCAGCAGCTCCTGGAGGGTACTGCGCTCTGGAAACACCATATATTTT. Its translation: CASSSWRVLRSGNTIYF. V is TRBV4-1 and J is TRBJ1-3; D unclear. Trimming took off 5 bases at V and 0 bases at J, with 17 bases between the two ends. This CDR3 spans 17 amino acids. CDR1 is MGHRA, CDR2 YSYEKL, per germline.

V and J are TRBV10-3 and TRBJ2-3; 12 bases fit TRBD2. Germline V gives CDR1 ENHRY, CDR2 SYGVKD. The V gene end was trimmed by 3 bases and the J gene end by 1 base; junction bases not matched to a gene: 8. The CDR3 runs to 18 residues. CDR3 in DNA: TGTGCCATCAGTGAAGGGCTAGCGGGGGGGCCAGGCACAGATACGCAGTATTTT. It codes for CAISEGLAGGPGTDTQYF.

This chain joins TRBV30 and TRBJ2-5; 10 bases match TRBD1. The CDR3 totals 15 residues. V trimming: 7 bases; J trimming: 4 bases; junction bases outside the gene matches: 12. Germline V gene sequence: CDR1 GTSNPN, CDR2 SVGIG (reference sequence). The CDR3 sequence: CASGTGVNKAETQYF. CDR3 sequence (DNA): TGTGCCTCGGGGACAGGGGTAAATAAGGCAGAGACCCAGTACTTC. The entire variable domain, with the rest obtained from reference TRBV30 and TRBJ2-5, is as follows: SQTIHQWPATLVQPVGSPLSLECTVEGTSNPNLYWYRQAAGRGLQLLFYSVGIGQISSEVPQNLSASRPQDRQFILSSKKLLLSDSGFYLCASGTGVNKAETQYFGPGTRLLVL.